These 32 T cell receptor beta chains came from one sample sequenced in a study of blood T cell repertoires in COVID-19. Sequenced by immunoSEQ multiplex PCR; TCRdb stores in-frame clones only, minus some. The sample holds about 100,000 clones, about 88% seen once. The sequencing sample was made of peripheral blood. These receptors were collected from a man aged 30-40 years in a cohort sampled during active COVID-19.

The rearrangement uses TRBV5-1 and TRBJ1-2; 10 bases fit TRBD1. The CDR3 covers 15 residues. In germline, CDR1 is SGHRS, CDR2 YFSETQ. V lost 4 bases, J lost 3 bases, and 6 bases stayed unmatched. CDR3 sequence: CASSATGTGDYGYTF. CDR3 nucleotides: TGCGCCAGCAGCGCTACCGGGACAGGGGACTATGGCTACACCTTC.

This rearrangement joins TRBV6-5 to TRBJ1-2, with D hard to call. This CDR3 contains 15 residues. Germline CDR1 reads MNHEY; CDR2 reads SVGAGI. V was clipped by 4 bases and J by 4 bases, with 16 bases between them. In nucleotides, the CDR3 is TGTGCCAGCAGTTCCCTTACCACAGCATCCTATGGCTACACCTTC. It codes for CASSSLTTASYGYTF.

V gene TRBV6-1 combines with J gene TRBJ1-5; 9 bases are shared with TRBD1. The germline V gene has CDR1 MNHNS and CDR2 SASEGT. With V trimmed by 2 bases and J by 4 bases, 3 bases remained unmatched. CDR3 length: 15 residues. For the CDR3, the DNA is TGTGCCAGCAGTGAAAGTGGGACAGGGAATCAGCCCCAGCATTTT. It translates to CASSESGTGNQPQHF.

The chain is built from TRBV13 and TRBJ2-7; TRBD1 matches 11 bases. The CDR3 extends over 15 amino acids. Germline trimming cut 5 bases from V and 3 bases from J; bases unmatched to any gene: 6. CDR1 is PRHDT and CDR2 is FYEKMQ in the germline V gene (reference sequence). The DNA for the CDR3 is TGTGCCAGCAGCGACGGGACAGGGGGTGGCTACGAGCAGTACTTC. The encoded protein is CASSDGTGGGYEQYF.

The V gene is TRBV21-1, the J gene TRBJ1-1; the table's TRBD1 call for D was not verified on the DNA. TRBV21-1 is reported as a pseudogene. The CDR3 totals 15 residues. The CDR3 DNA is TGTGCCAGCAGCACCTTACAGGGGGTAGGAACTGAAGCTTTCTTT. Translated, it gives CASSTLQGVGTEAFF.

CDR3 amino acids: CASSSLAGVYNEQFF. Here the CDR3 DNA reads TGTGCCAGCAGTTCATTAGCGGGGGTGTACAATGAGCAGTTCTTC. V usage is TRBV5-6 and J usage is TRBJ2-1, with 9 bases that match TRBD2. V trimming: 5 bases; J trimming: 4 bases; junction bases outside the gene matches: 7. Germline V CDR1 and CDR2: SGHDT, YYEEEE. CDR3 size: 15 residues.

This clone was counted a few times. The J gene is TRBJ2-7, the V gene TRBV3-1 (or the pseudogene TRBV3-2); TRBD1 agrees at 7 bases. Trimming cost V 1 base and J 0 bases; bases outside gene matches: 3. Germline CDR1 reads LGHDT; CDR2 reads YNNKEL (reference sequence). This CDR3 spans 15 amino acids. The CDR3: CASSQGQGFSYEQYF. The DNA of the CDR3 is TGTGCCAGCAGCCAAGGACAGGGCTTCTCCTACGAGCAGTACTTC.

The V and J genes are TRBV2 and TRBJ2-7; 8 bases are shared with TRBD2. CDR1 and CDR2 from the germline V gene are SNHLY and FYNNEI. The CDR3 totals 14 residues. V lost 2 bases and J lost 5; bases outside the gene matches: 5. The CDR3 loop reads CASSEKRGLDEQYF. In nucleotides, the CDR3 is TGTGCCAGCAGTGAAAAGCGGGGGTTAGACGAGCAGTACTTC. Supplemented by reference TRBV2 and TRBJ2-7, the full variable domain reads EPEVTQTPSHQVTQMGQEVILRCVPISNHLYFYWYRQILGQKVEFLVSFYNNEISEKSEIFDDQFSVERPDGSNFTLKIRSTKLEDSAMYFCASSEKRGLDEQYFGPGTRLTVT.

This chain uses TRBV5-1 with TRBJ1-5, with D perhaps matching TRBD1 (6 bases). Germline values: CDR1 SGHRS, CDR2 YFSETQ. This CDR3 is 14 amino acids long. The ends were cut back, 2 bases at V and 6 bases at J, with 12 bases in the middle. CDR3 protein: CASSLGGEGQPQHF. The CDR3, as DNA: TGCGCCAGCAGCTTAGGGGGTGAGGGTCAGCCCCAGCATTTT.

The gene calls are TRBV12-3 or TRBV12-4 and TRBJ2-2, with TRBD1 as a possible D gene (6 bases). Trimming took off 1 base at V and 6 bases at J, with 6 bases between the two ends. The CDR3 is 13 residues long. For the CDR3, the DNA is TGTGCCAGCAGTTTAGAGGGGGCCGGGGAGCTGTTTTTT. Amino acids: CASSLEGAGELFF.

V usage is TRBV3-1 (or the pseudogene TRBV3-2) and J usage is TRBJ1-3, with D hard to call. In germline, CDR1 is LGHDT, CDR2 YNNKEL (reference sequence). This CDR3 spans 17 amino acids. Between the trimmed V and J ends, which lost 1 base and 0 bases, there was a span of 13 bases. CDR3 sequence (DNA): TGTGCCAGCAGCCAAGGCCTCGGGGTCCTCTCTGGAAACACCATATATTTT. Its translation: CASSQGLGVLSGNTIYF.

The CDR3 loop reads CASSLGLEELNTEAFF. CDR3 nucleotide sequence: TGTGCCAGCAGCTTGGGGCTGGAGGAGCTGAACACTGAAGCTTTCTTT. This chain links TRBV5-4 with TRBJ1-1, with D unresolved. With 0 bases removed from V and 0 bases from J, the gap between germline ends came to 12 bases. The CDR3 sequence is 16 residues long. Germline loops: CDR1 SGHNT, CDR2 YYREEE (reference sequence).

This clone was counted only a few times. This sample includes further DNA sequences coding for the same CDR3. V is TRBV5-1 and J is TRBJ2-2; 7 bases map to TRBD2. Looked up from germline, CDR1 is SGHRS and CDR2 is YFSETQ. The CDR3 is made up of 14 amino acids. The V segment lost 5 bases and the J segment 4 bases; nucleotides outside the gene matches: 5. CDR3 region: CASSGGLSTGELFF. CDR3 nucleotides: TGCGCCAGCAGTGGGGGACTATCCACCGGGGAGCTGTTTTTT. Full variable domain (remainder filled in from reference TRBV5-1 and TRBJ2-2): KAGVTQTPRYLIKTRGQQVTLSCSPISGHRSVSWYQQTPGQGLQFLFEYFSETQRNKGNFPGRFSGRQFSNSRSEMNVSTLELGDSALYLCASSGGLSTGELFFGEGSRLTVL.

CDR3 sequence (DNA): TGTGCCAGCAGCTTTAGTCTCTACGAGCAGTACTTC. It encodes CASSFSLYEQYF. The rearrangement joins TRBV11-2 to TRBJ2-7; D is undetermined. The CDR3 spans 12 residues. Germline lookup yields CDR1 SGHAT and CDR2 FQNNGV. V lost 3 bases, J lost 3 bases, and 6 bases lay in between. The full variable domain, its missing parts supplied by reference TRBV11-2 and TRBJ2-7, is EAGVAQSPRYKIIEKRQSVAFWCNPISGHATLYWYQQILGQGPKLLIQFQNNGVVDDSQLPKDRFSAERLKGVDSTLKIQPAKLEDSAVYLCASSFSLYEQYFGPGTRLTVT.

V is TRBV18 and J is TRBJ2-7; 8 nucleotides align to TRBD2. The length of the CDR3 is 13 residues. V shed 5 bases, J shed 3 bases, and the junction held 3 bases outside the gene matches. Germline V lookup: CDR1 KGHSH, CDR2 LQKENI. Here the CDR3 reads CASSAGGGYEQYF. In DNA, the CDR3 is TGTGCCAGCTCAGCCGGGGGGGGCTACGAGCAGTACTTC. Based on the CDR3 plus reference TRBV18 and TRBJ2-7, the full variable domain is NAGVMQNPRHLVRRRGQEARLRCSPMKGHSHVYWYRQLPEEGLKFMVYLQKENIIDESGMPKERFSAEFPKEGPSILRIQQVVRGDSAAYFCASSAGGGYEQYFGPGTRLTVT.

The chain links TRBV18 to TRBJ2-1; 7 nucleotides agree with TRBD1. Germline loops: CDR1 KGHSH, CDR2 LQKENI. V lost 4 bases and J lost 0; bases outside the gene matches: 6. The CDR3 runs 16 residues. CDR3 DNA: TGTGCCAGCTCACGAACGGACAGGAGCTCCTACAATGAGCAGTTCTTC. Translated: CASSRTDRSSYNEQFF.

This CDR3 reads CASSSRGSYNEQFF. The DNA for the CDR3 is TGCGCCAGCAGCTCCCGGGGTTCCTACAATGAGCAGTTCTTC. This chain uses TRBV5-1 with TRBJ2-1, with a tentative D call TRBD2 (5 bases). V was pared by 3 bases and J by 1 base, with 8 bases between. This CDR3 has 14 amino acids. The germline gives CDR1 SGHRS, CDR2 YFSETQ.

The J gene is TRBJ2-3, the V gene TRBV6-5, with D possibly matching TRBD2 (6 bases). The CDR3 is made up of 15 amino acids. Per the germline V gene, CDR1 is MNHEY and CDR2 is SVGAGI. V dropped 5 bases and J dropped 1 base, with 13 bases sitting between them. DNA for the CDR3: TGTGCCAGCAGTACTAGCCAGGGAGGCACAGATACGCAGTATTTT. This gives the protein CASSTSQGGTDTQYF.

This chain joins TRBV9 and TRBJ2-2; tentatively, D is TRBD1 (7 bases). This CDR3 contains 15 residues. Trimming took off 6 bases at V and 2 bases at J, with 14 bases between the two ends. Germline V CDR1 and CDR2: SGDLS, YYNGEE. The CDR3 DNA reads TGTGCCAGCAACGGCAGGGGGGACAACACCGGGGAGCTGTTTTTT. This sequence encodes CASNGRGDNTGELFF.

The J gene is TRBJ2-1, the V gene TRBV2; 10 bases map to TRBD2. Unmatched junction bases numbered 8, after V lost 3 bases and J lost 6 bases. This CDR3 spans 16 amino acids. Germline CDR1 SNHLY, CDR2 FYNNEI. CDR3 DNA sequence: TGTGCCAGCAGTGAGTGGGGAGCGGGGGGGCGCAATGAGCAGTTCTTC. As protein: CASSEWGAGGRNEQFF.

About this clone itself: In the same sample, other DNA sequences code for this CDR3. The V call is TRBV5-1, the J call TRBJ1-3; D ambiguous. Germline V gene sequence: CDR1 SGHRS, CDR2 YFSETQ. Trimming removed 0 bases at V and 4 bases at J, with 5 bases between. This CDR3 is 13 amino acids long. CDR3 coding DNA: TGCGCCAGCAGCTTGGGGCAGGGAAACACCATATATTTT. This encodes CASSLGQGNTIYF.

The V call is TRBV30, the J call TRBJ2-7, with 9 bases matching TRBD2. Germline V gene sequence: CDR1 GTSNPN, CDR2 SVGIG (reference sequence). Trimming cost V 3 bases and J 10 bases; bases outside gene matches: 10. The CDR3 loop spans 13 amino acids. CDR3 nucleotide sequence: TGTGCCTGGAGAACAAGCGGGGGGCCCCCCCAGTACTTC. Translation: CAWRTSGGPPQYF.

The J gene is TRBJ1-6, the V gene TRBV12-3 or TRBV12-4; D may be TRBD1 (5 bases). This CDR3 region has 12 residues. DNA for the CDR3: TGTGCTACGCAGGGTGATAATTCACCCCTCCACTTT. Encoded protein: CATQGDNSPLHF.

This clone was seen only a few times. The chain combines TRBV28 with TRBJ2-7; D is ambiguous. V was clipped by 5 bases and J by 3 bases, with 8 bases between them. Per the germline V gene, CDR1 is MDHEN and CDR2 is SYDVKM. This CDR3 has 12 amino acids. CDR3 bases: TGTGCCAGCAGTGGGCAGTACTACGAGCAGTACTTC. This encodes CASSGQYYEQYF.

The chain uses TRBV7-9 and TRBJ2-5; D might be TRBD2 (5 bases). CDR1 and CDR2 from the germline V gene are SEHNR and FQNEAQ (reference sequence). This CDR3 has 15 amino acids. Trimming removed 2 bases from V and 0 bases from J, with 10 bases in between. CDR3 sequence reads: CASSLTIGNQETQYF. The CDR3 region has the DNA TGTGCCAGCAGCTTAACGATCGGGAACCAAGAGACCCAGTACTTC. The full variable domain, completed using reference TRBV7-9 and TRBJ2-5, is DTGVSQNPRHKITKRGQNVTFRCDPISEHNRLYWYRQTLGQGPEFLTYFQNEAQLEKSRLLSDRFSAERPKGSFSTLEIQRTEQGDSAMYLCASSLTIGNQETQYFGPGTRLLVL.

This clone was picked up one time. The J gene is TRBJ2-1, the V gene TRBV5-1; TRBD2 matches at 8 bases. The germline V gene has CDR1 SGHRS and CDR2 YFSETQ. There are 17 residues in the CDR3. With V trimmed by 4 bases and J by 6 bases, 15 bases remained unmatched. The CDR3 loop reads CASSPPGGGGPPNEQFF. CDR3 nucleotides: TGCGCCAGCAGCCCTCCCGGGGGCGGGGGGCCTCCCAATGAGCAGTTCTTC.

The chain employs TRBV19 and TRBJ2-3; tentatively, D is TRBD2 (5 bases). Germline CDR1 reads LNHDA; CDR2 reads SQIVND (reference sequence). The V end was cut by 6 bases, the J end by 6 bases, with 10 bases between. The CDR3 runs 12 residues. CDR3 sequence: CASSVRRDTQYF. CDR3 coding DNA: TGTGCCAGTAGCGTTCGGAGGGATACGCAGTATTTT.

V and J are TRBV6-5 and TRBJ1-5, with 11 positions matching TRBD1. The J segment lost 2 bases and the V segment lost 4 bases, leaving 1 base of the junction unmatched. The CDR3 contains 15 residues. The germline V gene encodes CDR1 MNHEY and CDR2 SVGAGI. As DNA, the CDR3 is TGTGCCAGCAGTTGGGACAGGGGGGGCAATCAGCCCCAGCATTTT. As protein: CASSWDRGGNQPQHF.

This chain joins TRBV30 and TRBJ1-4; a weak D match, TRBD1 (6 bases). The CDR3 runs 15 residues. Per germline, CDR1 GTSNPN and CDR2 SVGIG (reference sequence). Trimming cost V 3 bases and J 7 bases, with 18 bases left between them. The CDR3 loop is CAWSAPVGRGEKLFF. The CDR3, as DNA: TGTGCCTGGAGCGCCCCGGTAGGCAGGGGTGAAAAACTGTTTTTT. Together with reference TRBV30 and TRBJ1-4, the CDR3 gives the full variable domain: SQTIHQWPATLVQPVGSPLSLECTVEGTSNPNLYWYRQAAGRGLQLLFYSVGIGQISSEVPQNLSASRPQDRQFILSSKKLLLSDSGFYLCAWSAPVGRGEKLFFGSGTQLSVL.

V and J are TRBV12-5 and TRBJ2-2; tentatively, D is TRBD1 (5 bases). V was cut by 1 base and J by 1 base, with 10 bases left in between. Germline V gene sequence: CDR1 LGHNT, CDR2 FRNRAP. The CDR3 extends over 16 amino acids. The CDR3 DNA reads TGTGCTAGTGGTTTGGGGCAGGGTTGGAACACCGGGGAGCTGTTTTTT. Translation gives CASGLGQGWNTGELFF.

Details on this clone: The sample carries other DNA sequences with the same CDR3. The chain employs TRBV5-8 and TRBJ2-7, with D tentatively TRBD1 (5 bases). Germline V gene lookup returns CDR1 SGHTS and CDR2 YDEGEE. V lost 1 base and J 2 bases, leaving 10 bases between the germline ends. The CDR3 covers 14 residues. The CDR3 sequence is CASSLSQGPYEQYF. The CDR3 bases are TGTGCCAGCAGCTTGAGCCAGGGCCCCTACGAGCAGTACTTC.

The chain links TRBV10-1 to TRBJ2-2; 10 positions match TRBD2. Germline lookup yields CDR1 WNHNN and CDR2 SYGVQD (reference sequence). V trimming: 0 bases; J trimming: 6 bases; junction bases outside the gene matches: 10. This CDR3 has 18 residues. As DNA, the CDR3 is TGCGCCAGCAGTGAGTCCGGGCTAGCGGGGGTCTTGGCCGGGGAGCTGTTTTTT. Translated, it gives CASSESGLAGVLAGELFF.